Below are 30 T cell receptor beta chains sequenced from a single sample in a study of regulatory T cells in long-lasting Graves disease. Time point noted: newly diagnosed GD, antithyroid drugs for less than 3 months. The TCR library was made from RNA that had been extracted from PBMCs in TRIzol. Arm-PCR of CDR3 regions with iRepertoire HTBI primers generated TCR beta libraries. TCRdb called the multiplex PCR reads again in MiXCR, with one record for every CDR3 protein. The sample shows approximately 310,000 distinct CDR3 sequences, 18% of them seen only once. The sequencing here drew on peripheral blood mononuclear cells (PBMCs), taken at new diagnosis, from a patient treated with antithyroid drugs. These receptors all stem from a female donor with Graves disease.

This clonotype was counted many times. The genes are TRBV11-1 and TRBJ1-1; maybe TRBD1 (5 bases). This CDR3 has 13 amino acids. Germline V lookup: CDR1 SGHAT, CDR2 FQDESV (reference sequence). Between the trimmed V and J ends, which lost 2 bases and 7 bases, there was a span of 11 bases. The DNA for the CDR3 is TGTGCCAGCAGCTTAACGACAGAGCTTGAAGCTTTCTTT. Its translation is CASSLTTELEAFF. Variable domain in full (rest from reference TRBV11-1 and TRBJ1-1): EAEVAQSPRYKITEKSQAVAFWCDPISGHATLYWYRQILGQGPELLVQFQDESVVDDSQLPKDRFSAERLKGVDSTLKIQPAELGDSAMYLCASSLTTELEAFFGQGTRLTVV.

Ten or more counts support this clonotype. The CDR3 here is CAWSVTSNSEAFF. The CDR3 region has the DNA TGTGCCTGGAGTGTGACCAGTAACTCCGAAGCTTTCTTT. The chain recombines TRBV30 with TRBJ1-1; D is undetermined. Trimming took off 0 bases at V and 8 bases at J, with 13 bases between the two ends. The CDR3 is 13 residues long. Germline V CDR1 and CDR2: GTSNPN, SVGIG (reference sequence).

This clonotype was observed at least ten times. This chain links TRBV18 with TRBJ1-3, with unresolved D. The V gene lost 4 bases and the J gene lost 2 bases, with 15 bases spanning the gap. Germline V lookup: CDR1 KGHSH, CDR2 LQKENI. CDR3 length: 16 amino acids. CDR3 nucleotides: TGTGCCAGCTCACGTTCCGAGGGAATGGCTGGAAACACCATATATTTT. Protein sequence: CASSRSEGMAGNTIYF.

This clonotype was seen at least ten times. The V gene is TRBV15, the J gene TRBJ1-4; D uncertain. The CDR3 is 15 amino acids. V dropped 1 base and J dropped 6 bases, with 12 bases sitting between them. CDR1 LNHNV and CDR2 YYDKDF come from the germline V gene (reference sequence). Here the CDR3 reads CATSRVGFRDEKLFF. In nucleotides, the CDR3 is TGTGCCACCAGCAGAGTAGGGTTCAGAGATGAAAAACTGTTTTTT.

This clonotype was seen a handful of times. This could be a read error, since a much larger clone is one nucleotide away. The chain employs TRBV10-1 and TRBJ2-1; a possible D gene is TRBD1 (5 bases). Per germline, CDR1 WNHNN and CDR2 SYGVQD (reference sequence). CDR3 size: 13 residues. CDR3 sequence (DNA): TGCGCCAGCAGTGCGGCAGGGCGCAATGAGCGGTTCTTC. Residues: CASSAAGRNERFF.

The sample holds many counts of this clonotype. V gene TRBV2 combines with J gene TRBJ2-1; D is unresolved. The assigned J gene may be wrong: the sequence end matches TRBJ2-5 better. From germline, CDR1 is SNHLY and CDR2 FYNNEI. This CDR3 region has 10 residues. The CDR3 sequence is CASSGVTQYF. CDR3 sequence (DNA): TGTGCCAGCAGTGGGGTGACCCAGTACTTC.

V usage is TRBV20-1 and J usage is TRBJ2-2, with D unresolved. Looked up from germline, CDR1 is DFQATT and CDR2 is SNEGSKA (reference sequence). There are 13 residues in the CDR3. Trimming pared 5 bases from V and 6 bases from J, leaving 13 bases between. This CDR3 reads CSALKPQAGELFF. CDR3 nucleotide sequence: TGCAGTGCTCTTAAGCCGCAGGCCGGGGAGCTGTTTTTT.

This clonotype has a handful of counts. This could be a read error, since a much larger clone is one nucleotide away. The chain joins TRBV27 to TRBJ1-2, with TRBD1 as a possible D gene (6 bases). Per germline, CDR1 MNHEY and CDR2 SMNVEV (reference sequence). Deletions cut 7 bases from V and 4 bases from J, with 19 bases between. This CDR3 spans 15 amino acids. As DNA, the CDR3 is TGTGCCAGCAAGAACGGAGACAGGCCACCCTATGGCTACACCTTC. Protein product: CASKNGDRPPYGYTF.

This clonotype was seen a few times. This rearrangement joins TRBV4-2 to TRBJ2-1, with D hard to call. The V gene lost 0 bases and the J gene lost 6 bases, with 15 bases spanning the gap. CDR1 and CDR2 (germline): LGHNA, YNFKEQ. This CDR3 contains 16 residues. The CDR3, as DNA: TGTGCCAGCAGCCAAGACAATGCCGAAGGTTCCAATGAGCAGTTCTTC. This translates into CASSQDNAEGSNEQFF.

Details on this clonotype: A much larger clone sits a single nucleotide away, making a read error possible. This chain links TRBV18 with TRBJ1-2; D perhaps matches TRBD1 (5 bases). Between the trimmed V and J ends, which lost 1 base and 3 bases, there was a span of 12 bases. There are 15 residues in the CDR3. Germline lookup yields CDR1 KGHSH and CDR2 LQKENI. CDR3 in amino acids: CASSPLPGSYYGYTF. In DNA, the CDR3 is TGTGCCAGCTCACCACTCCCAGGGTCATACTATGGCTACACCTTC.

This clonotype was picked up many times. V gene TRBV6-1 combines with J gene TRBJ1-3; D remains unclear. The CDR3 totals 13 residues. Deletions cut 5 bases from V and 8 bases from J, with 13 bases between. Germline V gives CDR1 MNHNS, CDR2 SASEGT. The CDR3 DNA reads TGTGCCAGCAGTCGCAGACAAGAACACACCATATATTTT. Protein: CASSRRQEHTIYF.

This clonotype was found many times. The gene calls are TRBV12-5 and TRBJ2-4; D call uncertain. Trimming removed 9 bases from V and 1 base from J, with 13 bases in between. CDR3 length equals 14 residues. Germline assignment: CDR1 LGHNT and CDR2 FRNRAP. The CDR3 DNA reads TGTGCTAGCGGACCGGGCCTCGCCAAAAACATTCAGTACTTC. Translating it yields CASGPGLAKNIQYF. The full variable domain, in which reference TRBV12-5 and TRBJ2-4 provide the parts outside the CDR3, is DARVTQTPRHKVTEMGQEVTMRCQPILGHNTVFWYRQTMMQGLELLAYFRNRAPLDDSGMPKDRFSAEMPDATLATLKIQPSEPRDSAVYFCASGPGLAKNIQYFGAGTRLSVL.

This clonotype was detected many times. The genes are TRBV27 and TRBJ1-6; a weak D match, TRBD1 (5 bases). This CDR3 is 13 amino acids long. Germline V gives CDR1 MNHEY, CDR2 SMNVEV (reference sequence). The germline V and J ends were trimmed by 7 bases and 6 bases, with 10 bases remaining between them. The CDR3 here is CASMRDPNSPLHF. In nucleotides, the CDR3 is TGTGCCAGCATGCGGGACCCTAATTCACCCCTCCACTTT.

This clonotype came up many times. V gene TRBV18 combines with J gene TRBJ2-1; 8 nucleotides agree with TRBD2. The CDR3 is 15 amino acids. With 3 bases clipped from V and 7 bases from J, the junction kept 8 bases outside the gene matches. CDR1 and CDR2 (germline): KGHSH, LQKENI. The CDR3 here is CASSPKAGVSNEQFF. The CDR3 DNA is TGTGCCAGCTCACCGAAAGCGGGAGTCTCGAATGAGCAGTTCTTC.

Concerning this clonotype itself: One base away lies a much larger clone, so this may be a sequencing read error. The chain uses TRBV15 and TRBJ2-7; possibly TRBD2 for D (5 bases). The CDR3 sequence is 13 residues long. Per germline, CDR1 LNHNV and CDR2 YYDKDF (reference sequence). Here the CDR3 reads CATRRVFGDEQYF. The CDR3 nucleotides read TGTGCCACCAGGAGAGTATTCGGGGACGAGCAGTACTTC.

The J gene is TRBJ2-1, the V gene TRBV11-1; D possibly corresponds to TRBD1 (5 bases). The V gene's germline CDR1 is SGHAT and CDR2 FQDESV (reference sequence). The CDR3 has 11 amino acids. V lost 5 bases and J lost 14, with 13 bases in between. In nucleotides, the CDR3 is TGTGCCAGCAGCCTGACAGTCGAGAAGTTCTTC. Encoded protein: CASSLTVEKFF.

This clonotype was seen many times. Possible read error: a much larger clone is one base away. This chain connects TRBV12-3 or TRBV12-4 to TRBJ2-7, with D perhaps TRBD1 (6 bases). This CDR3 is built from 14 residues. CDR3 in amino acids: CTSSPILQGGEQYF. CDR3 coding DNA: TGTACCAGCAGCCCTATACTTCAAGGGGGCGAGCAGTACTTC.

V usage is TRBV19 and J usage is TRBJ2-4; 10 bases are a match to TRBD1. This CDR3 is built from 14 residues. J lost 5 bases, V lost 4 bases, and 2 bases had no gene match. In germline, CDR1 is LNHDA, CDR2 SQIVND (reference sequence). The chain's CDR3 is CASSTGTGENIQYF. For the CDR3, the DNA is TGTGCCAGTAGTACCGGGACAGGGGAAAACATTCAGTACTTC.

This clonotype came up many times. The chain links TRBV28 to TRBJ1-6; D is undetermined. CDR1 is MDHEN, CDR2 SYDVKM, per germline. V was pared by 4 bases and J by 5 bases, with 9 bases between. This CDR3 spans 14 amino acids. The CDR3 region is CASSSPGNNSPLHF. CDR3 coding DNA: TGTGCCAGCAGTTCGCCGGGTAATAATTCACCCCTCCACTTT.

This clonotype was observed at least ten times. This chain joins TRBV20-1 and TRBJ2-7, with a tentative D call TRBD1 (5 bases). The CDR3 covers 11 residues. V was clipped by 0 bases and J by 6 bases, with 6 bases between them. Germline-derived CDR1 and CDR2 are DFQATT and SNEGSKA (reference sequence). The CDR3 reads CSAREGVEQYF. As DNA, the CDR3 is TGCAGTGCTAGAGAAGGGGTCGAGCAGTACTTC.

This clonotype was recorded many times. The genes are TRBV7-2 and TRBJ2-5; a possible D gene is TRBD2 (6 bases). The CDR3 totals 15 residues. With 5 bases removed from V and 1 base from J, the gap between germline ends came to 14 bases. Germline lookup yields CDR1 SGHTA and CDR2 FQGNSA. CDR3 region: CASSPEGTSQETQYF. The CDR3, as DNA: TGTGCCAGCAGCCCAGAAGGGACTTCCCAAGAGACCCAGTACTTC. Filled out from reference TRBV7-2 and TRBJ2-5, the complete variable domain reads GAGVSQSPSNKVTEKGKDVELRCDPISGHTALYWYRQSLGQGLEFLIYFQGNSAPDKSGLPSDRFSAERTGGSVSTLTIQRTQQEDSAVYLCASSPEGTSQETQYFGPGTRLLVL.

This clonotype was recorded at least ten times. The J gene is TRBJ1-6, the V gene TRBV19; the D is unclear. V lost 5 bases and J 6 bases, leaving 14 bases between the germline ends. CDR1 is LNHDA, CDR2 SQIVND, per germline (reference sequence). This CDR3 spans 15 amino acids. DNA of the CDR3: TGTGCCAGTAGTCCGCAGTTCGAGAGTAATTCACCCCTCCACTTT. This gives the protein CASSPQFESNSPLHF.

As concerns this clonotype: A much larger clone sits a single nucleotide away, making a read error possible. The chain couples TRBV9 to TRBJ2-1; 8 bases are a match to TRBD2. Germline V gives CDR1 SGDLS, CDR2 YYNGEE. V gave up 4 bases and J gave up 12 bases; unmatched junction bases: 9. This CDR3 region has 13 residues. The CDR3 DNA reads as TGTGCCAGCAGCCGGGAGGGCCGCACTGGGCAGTTCTTC. Encoded protein: CASSREGRTGQFF.

This clonotype appeared a few times. The genes are TRBV5-6 and TRBJ1-2; maybe TRBD1 (6 bases). This CDR3 is built from 14 residues. The V gene lost 0 bases and the J gene lost 5 bases, with 11 bases spanning the gap. In germline, CDR1 is SGHDT, CDR2 YYEEEE. The CDR3 spells CASSLVGDTYGYTF. In DNA form, the CDR3 reads TGTGCCAGCAGCTTGGTGGGGGACACGTATGGCTACACCTTC.

The chain joins TRBV28 to TRBJ2-1; 8 nucleotides agree with TRBD2. V trimming: 8 bases; J trimming: 10 bases; junction bases outside the gene matches: 16. This CDR3 spans 15 amino acids. The V gene's germline CDR1 is MDHEN and CDR2 SYDVKM. The CDR3 spells CASGPRRAGVGEQFF. The CDR3 coding sequence is TGTGCCAGCGGTCCCCGACGAGCGGGAGTCGGGGAGCAGTTCTTC.

This chain links TRBV12-5 with TRBJ2-7, with TRBD1 matching 9 bases. Losses at the gene ends were 1 base for V and 0 bases for J; bases not matched to a gene: 4. The CDR3 spans 16 residues. CDR1 is LGHNT and CDR2 is FRNRAP in the germline V gene. The CDR3 bases are TGTGCTAGTGGTTTGGAACGGGACAGGGTCTCCTACGAGCAGTACTTC. Protein sequence: CASGLERDRVSYEQYF.

This clonotype was detected a few times. The rearrangement uses TRBV7-6 and TRBJ2-2; 13 bases match TRBD2. CDR3 length: 16 residues. The germline gives CDR1 SGHVS, CDR2 FNYEAQ. The V and J ends lost 5 bases and 6 bases, in that order; junction bases with no gene match: 6. CDR3 protein: CASSLGLAGVAGELFF. The DNA for the CDR3 is TGTGCCAGCAGCCTAGGACTAGCGGGAGTTGCCGGGGAGCTGTTTTTT.

The sample holds many counts of this clonotype. The gene calls are TRBV2 and TRBJ2-1, with 10 bases aligning to TRBD2. This CDR3 region has 13 residues. CDR1 and CDR2 (germline): SNHLY, FYNNEI. Trimming cost V 4 bases and J 10 bases; bases outside gene matches: 4. CDR3 sequence (DNA): TGTGCCAGCAGTGTGTCACTAGCGGGAGAGCAGTTCTTC. Its protein is CASSVSLAGEQFF.

A note on this clonotype: This may be a read error, as it is one base from a much larger clone. The J gene is TRBJ2-2, the V gene TRBV6-1; a weak D match, TRBD1 (6 bases). Germline V gene sequence: CDR1 MNHNS, CDR2 SASEGT. CDR3 length equals 14 residues. Trimming removed 6 bases from V and 6 bases from J, with 14 bases in between. The CDR3 loop reads CASRPNREPGELFF. Written as DNA, the CDR3 is TGTGCCAGCAGGCCGAACAGGGAACCCGGGGAGCTGTTTTTT.

The rearrangement joins TRBV7-3 to TRBJ2-2; weak D call: TRBD2 (6 bases). With 6 bases removed from V and 4 bases from J, the gap between germline ends came to 12 bases. Germline V gives CDR1 SGHTA, CDR2 FQGTGA. The CDR3 covers 14 residues. In DNA form, the CDR3 reads TGTGCCAGCAGTTTCAATAGCGGCACCGGGGAGCTGTTTTTT. Its protein is CASSFNSGTGELFF.